The rows below give T cell receptor beta chains drawn from one sample of a study of shared clonotypes between healthy human individuals. Some clones are missing from TCRdb's copy, which holds only in-frame ones; the method was immunoSEQ multiplex PCR. The sample holds hundreds of thousands of clones; 74% are singletons and the top ten take 1.5% to 2%. The sequenced material came from memory CD4+ T cells sorted from blood. These receptors came from a woman younger than 45 in good health. Each CDR3 is given with its conserved first and last residue. Each record gives: clone size, V gene, J gene, D gene, CDR3 protein, CDR3 DNA. A D gene is named only where the DNA matches it firmly. Rows give clone size only sometimes, using once, few, many, or a class for an expanded clone.

clone_size: NA
v_call: TRBV27
j_call: TRBJ2-7
d_call: TRBD2
cdr3_aa: CASKSWQRESPGEQYF
cdr3_nt: TGTGCCAGCAAGTCCTGGCAGCGGGAGTCCCCGGGGGAGCAGTACTTC

clone_size: NA
v_call: TRBV2
j_call: TRBJ1-1
d_call: NA
cdr3_aa: CASIGAAHTEAFF
cdr3_nt: TGTGCCAGCATTGGGGCTGCCCACACTGAAGCTTTCTTT

clone_size: NA
v_call: TRBV28
j_call: TRBJ2-6
d_call: NA
cdr3_aa: CASSRELLTQSRANVLTF
cdr3_nt: TGTGCCAGCAGTAGAGAGCTCTTGACACAAAGTCGGGCCAACGTCCTGACTTTC

clone_size: NA
v_call: TRBV18
j_call: TRBJ2-7
d_call: TRBD1
cdr3_aa: CASSLPGQGHYEQYF
cdr3_nt: TGTGCCAGCTCACTACCGGGACAGGGACACTACGAGCAGTACTTC

clone_size: NA
v_call: TRBV5-1
j_call: TRBJ1-1
d_call: NA
cdr3_aa: CASSLARAGAPDTEAFF
cdr3_nt: TGCGCCAGCAGCTTGGCCAGGGCAGGAGCCCCTGACACTGAAGCTTTCTTT

clone_size: NA
v_call: TRBV10-2
j_call: TRBJ2-5
d_call: NA
cdr3_aa: CASSDGDQYF
cdr3_nt: TGCGCCAGCAGTGATGGGGACCAGTACTTC

clone_size: NA
v_call: TRBV11-1
j_call: TRBJ2-2
d_call: NA
cdr3_aa: CASSYTGTGELFF
cdr3_nt: TGTGCCAGCAGTTACACAGGGACCGGGGAGCTGTTTTTT

clone_size: NA
v_call: TRBV28
j_call: TRBJ1-1
d_call: TRBD1
cdr3_aa: CASGTGQGVTEAFF
cdr3_nt: TGTGCCAGCGGTACGGGACAGGGTGTCACTGAAGCTTTCTTT

clone_size: NA
v_call: TRBV5-6
j_call: TRBJ2-5
d_call: NA
cdr3_aa: CASSLAGISQETQYF
cdr3_nt: TGTGCCAGCAGCTTGGCCGGGATTTCCCAAGAGACCCAGTACTTC

clone_size: NA
v_call: TRBV2
j_call: TRBJ1-2
d_call: NA
cdr3_aa: CASSSERGPNYGYTF
cdr3_nt: TGTGCCAGCAGTTCCGAACGCGGCCCAAACTATGGCTACACCTTC

clone_size: NA
v_call: TRBV5-1
j_call: TRBJ1-4
d_call: TRBD1
cdr3_aa: CASSPGQGVITEKLFF
cdr3_nt: TGCGCCAGCAGCCCCGGACAGGGGGTGATAACAGAAAAACTGTTTTTT

clone_size: many
v_call: TRBV6-5
j_call: TRBJ1-2
d_call: TRBD1
cdr3_aa: CASSRTGGQSYGYTF
cdr3_nt: TGTGCCAGCAGCCGAACAGGGGGCCAGAGCTATGGCTACACCTTC

clone_size: NA
v_call: TRBV28
j_call: TRBJ1-2
d_call: NA
cdr3_aa: CASSSAAGIYGYTF
cdr3_nt: TGTGCCAGCAGCTCGGCAGCCGGAATCTATGGCTACACCTTC

clone_size: NA
v_call: TRBV20-1
j_call: TRBJ1-3
d_call: NA
cdr3_aa: CSARVGNTIYF
cdr3_nt: TGCAGTGCTAGAGTGGGAAACACCATATATTTT

clone_size: NA
v_call: TRBV6-1
j_call: TRBJ1-1
d_call: NA
cdr3_aa: CASSDPGPNTEAFF
cdr3_nt: TGTGCCAGCAGTGATCCAGGGCCGAACACTGAAGCTTTCTTT

clone_size: NA
v_call: TRBV7-8
j_call: TRBJ1-2
d_call: NA
cdr3_aa: CASSPTRGNYGYTF
cdr3_nt: TGTGCCAGCAGCCCAACCCGAGGGAACTATGGCTACACCTTC

clone_size: many
v_call: TRBV19
j_call: TRBJ1-3
d_call: NA
cdr3_aa: CASTSTVTSGNTIYF
cdr3_nt: TGTGCCAGTACCAGCACAGTGACCTCTGGAAACACCATATATTTT

clone_size: NA
v_call: TRBV5-1
j_call: TRBJ2-2
d_call: TRBD1
cdr3_aa: CASSPRTGGSWGGELFF
cdr3_nt: TGCGCCAGCAGCCCGAGGACAGGGGGCTCTTGGGGCGGGGAGCTGTTTTTT

clone_size: once
v_call: TRBV27
j_call: TRBJ2-5
d_call: TRBD1
cdr3_aa: CASRGQGQETQYF
cdr3_nt: TGTGCCAGCAGAGGACAGGGTCAAGAGACCCAGTACTTC

clone_size: NA
v_call: TRBV11-2
j_call: TRBJ2-2
d_call: TRBD2
cdr3_aa: CASSLDWASGRPGRGGELFF
cdr3_nt: TGTGCCAGCAGCTTAGATTGGGCTAGCGGGAGGCCCGGCCGTGGCGGGGAGCTGTTTTTT

clone_size: NA
v_call: TRBV27
j_call: TRBJ1-4
d_call: NA
cdr3_aa: CASSSRAERVFWDEKLFF
cdr3_nt: TGTGCCAGCAGTTCTAGGGCCGAAAGAGTCTTTTGGGATGAAAAACTGTTTTTT

clone_size: NA
v_call: TRBV6-5
j_call: TRBJ1-2
d_call: TRBD1
cdr3_aa: CASRADRELLGYTF
cdr3_nt: TGTGCCAGCAGGGCGGACAGGGAGCTTCTGGGCTACACCTTC

clone_size: few
v_call: TRBV19
j_call: TRBJ1-6
d_call: NA
cdr3_aa: CASGTGYSPLHF
cdr3_nt: TGTGCCAGTGGAACAGGTTATTCACCCCTCCACTTT

clone_size: NA
v_call: TRBV7-2
j_call: TRBJ2-4
d_call: NA
cdr3_aa: CASSSDQGNIQYF
cdr3_nt: TGTGCCAGCAGCTCAGACCAGGGAAACATTCAGTACTTC

clone_size: NA
v_call: TRBV5-8
j_call: TRBJ2-3
d_call: NA
cdr3_aa: CASSLVTVPSTDTQYF
cdr3_nt: TGTGCCAGCAGCTTGGTGACGGTCCCTAGCACAGATACGCAGTATTTT

clone_size: NA
v_call: TRBV5-1
j_call: TRBJ2-3
d_call: NA
cdr3_aa: CASSLGYSTDTQYF
cdr3_nt: TGCGCCAGCAGCTTGGGATATAGCACAGATACGCAGTATTTT

clone_size: few
v_call: TRBV9
j_call: TRBJ1-2
d_call: TRBD1
cdr3_aa: CASSVRDRGYYGYTF
cdr3_nt: TGTGCCAGCAGCGTGAGGGACAGAGGATACTATGGCTACACCTTC

clone_size: few
v_call: TRBV19
j_call: TRBJ1-1
d_call: NA
cdr3_aa: CASSTGRPNTEAFF
cdr3_nt: TGTGCCAGTAGTACCGGACGGCCGAACACTGAAGCTTTCTTT

clone_size: few
v_call: TRBV28
j_call: TRBJ2-5
d_call: NA
cdr3_aa: CASSFQSTQETQYF
cdr3_nt: TGTGCCAGCAGTTTCCAATCAACCCAAGAGACCCAGTACTTC

clone_size: NA
v_call: TRBV19
j_call: TRBJ1-5
d_call: TRBD1
cdr3_aa: CASSTLSGTGANQPQHF
cdr3_nt: TGTGCCAGTAGTACCCTTTCCGGGACAGGGGCCAATCAGCCCCAGCATTTT

clone_size: NA
v_call: TRBV5-1
j_call: TRBJ1-6
d_call: NA
cdr3_aa: CASRTQGTDSPLHF
cdr3_nt: TGCGCCAGCAGGACACAGGGCACCGATTCACCCCTCCACTTT

clone_size: many
v_call: TRBV28
j_call: TRBJ1-1
d_call: NA
cdr3_aa: CASSPHKGERTEAFF
cdr3_nt: TGTGCCAGCAGTCCCCATAAGGGGGAGCGCACTGAAGCTTTCTTT

clone_size: NA
v_call: TRBV27
j_call: TRBJ2-1
d_call: TRBD2
cdr3_aa: CASSLASGGHQSYNEQFF
cdr3_nt: TGTGCCAGCAGTTTAGCTAGCGGGGGCCACCAGTCCTACAATGAGCAGTTCTTC

clone_size: NA
v_call: TRBV19
j_call: TRBJ2-1
d_call: NA
cdr3_aa: CASSPRDSQVNEQFF
cdr3_nt: TGTGCCAGTAGCCCACGGGACTCACAGGTCAATGAGCAGTTCTTC